This T cell receptor (beta chain) was retrieved from a study of blood T cell repertoires in COVID-19. Study-level background: The samples span acute and convalescent COVID-19 from the United States, Italy and Spain. T cells, B-cell-depleted T cells, or PBMCs supplied cDNA or gDNA.

Those enrolled in Seattle joined during active infection and were followed longitudinally afterward. Deletions cut 3 bases from V and 7 bases from J, with 10 bases between. CDR3 length: 13 amino acids. From germline, CDR1 is MDHEN and CDR2 SYDVKM. Under the authors' procedure: Nucleated cell number was recorded as an estimate derived from reference gene primer amplification. Sequencing was performed with immunoSEQ multiplex PCR; in TCRdb, only in-frame clones are kept and a portion is missing. V and J calls and clone size follow that table, whereas D and trimming were derived from the DNA. The sample has over 200,000 clones, 91% seen once.

The sample was peripheral blood. This receptor was taken from a person aged 18 to 35 with COVID-19, enrolled during active disease. The V call is TRBV28, the J call TRBJ2-4, with no clear D. CDR3 bases: TGTGCCAGCAGTTTGCCAGGCTGGAACATTCAGTACTTC. Protein: CASSLPGWNIQYF.